This TCR beta chain is drawn from a study of blood T cell repertoires in COVID-19. V dropped 1 base and J dropped 4; count of bases not matched to a gene: 5. The CDR3 is made up of 16 amino acids. CDR1 is SGHVS and CDR2 is FQNEAQ in the germline V gene. In the source study's methods: Using reference gene primer amplification, nucleated cell counts were estimated. Only in-frame clones appear in the TCRdb table, and some are missing; sequencing was by immunoSEQ multiplex PCR. V, J and clone size are taken as reported in that table, and D and trimming were inferred from the DNA itself. This table holds some 65,000 clones, around 80% found once.

Sequencing used peripheral blood. The clonotype comes from a woman in her seventies with acute or convalescent COVID-19. V is TRBV7-8 and J is TRBJ2-1, with 9 positions matching TRBD2. DNA for the CDR3: TGTGCCAGCAGCTTAGTACTCGCGGGGGGGTACAATGAGCAGTTCTTC. Its protein product is CASSLVLAGGYNEQFF. The full variable domain, with the rest looked up from reference TRBV7-8 and TRBJ2-1, is GAGVSQSPRYKVAKRGQDVALRCDPISGHVSLFWYQQALGQGPEFLTYFQNEAQLDKSGLPSDRFFAERPEGSVSTLKIQRTQQEDSAVYLCASSLVLAGGYNEQFFGPGTRLTVL.